A selection of T cell receptor beta chains follows, all from one sample in a study of CXCR3-negative and CXCR3-positive naive CD8 T cells. TCRdb derives one entry per CDR3 protein from the 5' RACE reads, leaving out DNA. Its clone listing holds roughly 40,000 distinct CDR3 sequences. Source material: naive CXCR3- CD8+ T cells from blood. The receptor source for this set is a human donor in good health. Some clones in this sample may be carry-over from other donors' samples. Both conserved end residues are part of each CDR3. Rows give clone size only sometimes, using once, few, many, or a class for an expanded clone.

j_gene | v_gene | abundance | CDR3aa
TRBJ2-5 | TRBV7-6 | . | CASSLSMVQYF
TRBJ2-7 | TRBV7-9 | . | CASSRTPGDSSYEQYF
TRBJ2-1 | TRBV29-1 | . | CSAPGLAGVTQFF
TRBJ2-7 | TRBV4-1 | . | CASSQEASNTYEQYF
TRBJ2-7 | TRBV2 | . | CASSERTWYEQYF
TRBJ1-1 | TRBV20-1 | medium-sized | CSAREGFSAFF
TRBJ1-4 | TRBV25-1 | . | CASSSDSMEEKLFF
TRBJ1-2 | TRBV29-1 | . | CSGDRGREGYTF
TRBJ1-2 | TRBV20-1 | . | CSARIPNDYGYTF
TRBJ2-5 | TRBV12-3/TRBV12-4 | . | CASSPGAAETQYF
TRBJ2-7 | TRBV10-3 | . | CAISESRDRGTYEQYF
TRBJ2-3 | TRBV7-2 | . | CATSAAPEGTDTQYF
TRBJ1-1 | TRBV12-3/TRBV12-4 | . | CASSFMGTEAFF
TRBJ2-2 | TRBV28 | . | CASSTRDYNTGELFF
TRBJ1-1 | TRBV29-1 | . | CSVDPSNTEAFF
TRBJ2-1 | TRBV29-1 | . | CSVEYPGSYNEQFF
TRBJ2-5 | TRBV6-5 | . | CASSYSGRQETQYF
TRBJ2-7 | TRBV28 | . | CASSLPGSSYEQYF
TRBJ2-2 | TRBV11-3 | . | CASSLELNTGELFF
TRBJ2-7 | TRBV7-2 | . | CASSPREGSLSYEQYF
TRBJ1-1 | TRBV6-2/TRBV6-3 | . | CASSYGGAEAFF
TRBJ2-1 | TRBV7-2 | . | CASSLIAGAHYNEQFF
TRBJ2-1 | TRBV29-1 | . | CSVGGEQGTPSYNEQFF
TRBJ2-7 | TRBV20-1 | . | CSGYGQSSYEQYF
TRBJ2-1 | TRBV28 | . | CASRPTSGGAWEQFF
TRBJ2-5 | TRBV12-3/TRBV12-4 | . | CASRSRTEMEETQYF
TRBJ1-4 | TRBV4-3 | . | CASSPTADRGAEKLFF
TRBJ2-2 | TRBV12-3/TRBV12-4 | . | CASSWGTGGTGELFF
TRBJ1-2 | TRBV7-8 | . | CASSLIGTKKGYTF
TRBJ1-2 | TRBV9 | . | CASSVGTGVANYGYTF
TRBJ2-3 | TRBV29-1 | . | CSCREGGGDTQYF
TRBJ1-1 | TRBV29-1 | . | CSVEDRSSDTEAFF
TRBJ2-2 | TRBV23-1 | . | CASNRGALQFFTGELFF
TRBJ2-3 | TRBV6-6 | . | CASSYPDRELTDTQYF
TRBJ1-1 | TRBV7-8 | . | CASRGRTEAFF
TRBJ2-2 | TRBV7-6 | . | CASRGQATTGELFF
TRBJ2-7 | TRBV9 | . | CASSVGAQGDYEQYF
TRBJ1-1 | TRBV5-1 | . | CASSLGRGENTEAFF
TRBJ2-2 | TRBV7-2 | . | CASSLTPGRLANTGELFF
TRBJ2-1 | TRBV6-1 | . | CASSERTGTGVYEQFF
TRBJ2-1 | TRBV5-6 | . | CASSSGAANEQFF
TRBJ2-1 | TRBV29-1 | . | CSAGQGAYNEQFF
TRBJ2-1 | TRBV28 | . | CASSFGERGGDNEQFF
TRBJ2-1 | TRBV6-5 | . | CASRGLDYNEQFF
TRBJ2-7 | TRBV5-1 | . | CASSPWTGPDEQYF